This TCR beta chain was captured in a study of T cell repertoires in cytomegalovirus infection. TCRdb reprocessed the reads via MiXCR and lists one record per CDR3 protein. The sample consists of 740,000 or so distinct CDR3 sequences, roughly a third of them appearing once. Comment on this clonotype: Its specificity is not known.

Study-level results: Of the TCR beta families, the public ones yielded a cumulative frequency that identified carriers of CMV plus the relevant HLA.

The CDR3 runs 15 residues. Trimming took off 1 base at V and 1 base at J, with 10 bases between the two ends. Germline V gives CDR1 SEHNR, CDR2 FQNEAQ (reference sequence). Specimen: PBMCs. The origin of this receptor is a human donor in good health (CMV status not recorded). Some clones in this sample may be carry-over from other donors' samples. The chain combines TRBV7-9 with TRBJ1-1, with a weak D call TRBD1 (5 bases). This CDR3 reads CASSLGGSQNTEAFF. The CDR3 DNA follows: TGTGCCAGCAGCTTAGGGGGGTCACAGAACACTGAAGCTTTCTTT.